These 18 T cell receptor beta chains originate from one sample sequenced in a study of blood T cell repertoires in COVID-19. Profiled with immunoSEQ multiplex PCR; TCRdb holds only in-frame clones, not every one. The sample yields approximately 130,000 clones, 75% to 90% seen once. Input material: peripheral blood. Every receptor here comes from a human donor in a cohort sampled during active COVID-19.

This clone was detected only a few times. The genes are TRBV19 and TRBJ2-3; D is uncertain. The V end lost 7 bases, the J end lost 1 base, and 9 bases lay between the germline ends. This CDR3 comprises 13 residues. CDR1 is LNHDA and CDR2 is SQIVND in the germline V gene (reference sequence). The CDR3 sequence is CASNQRRTDTQYF. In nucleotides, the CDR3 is TGTGCCAGTAATCAGCGCCGCACAGATACGCAGTATTTT. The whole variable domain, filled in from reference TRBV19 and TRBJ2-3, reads DGGITQSPKYLFRKEGQNVTLSCEQNLNHDAMYWYRQDPGQGLRLIYYSQIVNDFQKGDIAEGYSVSREKKESFPLTVTSAQKNPTAFYLCASNQRRTDTQYFGPGTRLTVL.

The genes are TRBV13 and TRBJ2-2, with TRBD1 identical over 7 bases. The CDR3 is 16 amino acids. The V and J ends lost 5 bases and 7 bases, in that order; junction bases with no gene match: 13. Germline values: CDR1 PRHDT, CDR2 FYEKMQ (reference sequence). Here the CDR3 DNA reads TGTGCCAGCAGCCTCCTCATGACAGGGCAGGGCGGGGAGCTGTTTTTT. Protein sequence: CASSLLMTGQGGELFF.

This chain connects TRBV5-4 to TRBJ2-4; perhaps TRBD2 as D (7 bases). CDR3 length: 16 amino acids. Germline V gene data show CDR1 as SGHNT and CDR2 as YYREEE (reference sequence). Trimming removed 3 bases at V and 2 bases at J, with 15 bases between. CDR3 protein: CASSSRGGNSKNIQYF. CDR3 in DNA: TGTGCCAGCAGCTCTCGCGGGGGCAACTCCAAAAACATTCAGTACTTC. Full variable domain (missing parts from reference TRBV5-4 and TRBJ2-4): ETGVTQSPTHLIKTRGQQVTLRCSSQSGHNTVSWYQQALGQGPQFIFQYYREEENGRGNFPPRFSGLQFPNYSSELNVNALELDDSALYLCASSSRGGNSKNIQYFGAGTRLSVL.

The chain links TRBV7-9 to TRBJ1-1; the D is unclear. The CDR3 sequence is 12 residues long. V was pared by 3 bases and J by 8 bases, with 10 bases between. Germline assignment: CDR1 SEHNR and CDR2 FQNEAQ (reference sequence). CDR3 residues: CASSLTLTEAFF. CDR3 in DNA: TGTGCCAGCAGCTTGACGTTGACAGAAGCTTTCTTT.

The CDR3 DNA sequence: TGCGCCAGCAGCTTGGCCCAGGGGGCGGTTGGCTACACCTTC. Translated: CASSLAQGAVGYTF. This chain joins TRBV5-1 and TRBJ1-2; TRBD1 agrees at 8 bases. Germline V gene lookup returns CDR1 SGHRS and CDR2 YFSETQ. The J segment lost 7 bases and the V segment lost 0 bases, leaving 5 bases of the junction unmatched. The CDR3 has 14 residues.

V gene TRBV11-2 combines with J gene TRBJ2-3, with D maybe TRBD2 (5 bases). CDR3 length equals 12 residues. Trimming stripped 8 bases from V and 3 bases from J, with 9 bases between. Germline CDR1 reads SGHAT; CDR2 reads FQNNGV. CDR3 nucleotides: TGTGCCAGCCGGAGAGGGACAGATACGCAGTATTTT. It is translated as CASRRGTDTQYF.

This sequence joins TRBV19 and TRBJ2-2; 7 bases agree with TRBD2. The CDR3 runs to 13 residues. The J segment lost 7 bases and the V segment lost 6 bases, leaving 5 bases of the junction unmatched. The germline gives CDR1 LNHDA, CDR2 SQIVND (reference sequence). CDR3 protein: CASRREGIGELFF. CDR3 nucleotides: TGTGCCAGTAGGAGGGAGGGAATCGGGGAGCTGTTTTTT.

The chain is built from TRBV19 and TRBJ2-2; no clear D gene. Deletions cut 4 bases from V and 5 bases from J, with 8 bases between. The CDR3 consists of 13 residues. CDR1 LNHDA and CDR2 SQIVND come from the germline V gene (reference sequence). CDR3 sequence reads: CASSSEFTGELFF. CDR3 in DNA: TGTGCCAGTAGTAGCGAGTTTACCGGGGAGCTGTTTTTT.

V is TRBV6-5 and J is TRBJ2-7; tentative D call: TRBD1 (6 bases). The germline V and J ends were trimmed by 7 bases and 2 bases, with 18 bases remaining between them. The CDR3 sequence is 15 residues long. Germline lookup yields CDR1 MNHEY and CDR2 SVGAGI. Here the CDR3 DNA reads TGTGCCAGCATTCGAGGGACAAGTGGTCCCTACGAGCAGTACTTC. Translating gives CASIRGTSGPYEQYF.

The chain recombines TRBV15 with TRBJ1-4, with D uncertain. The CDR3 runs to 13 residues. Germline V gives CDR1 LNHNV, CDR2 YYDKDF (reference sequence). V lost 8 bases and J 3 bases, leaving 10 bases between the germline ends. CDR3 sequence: CATELGANEKLFF. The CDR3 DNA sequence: TGTGCCACCGAACTAGGAGCTAATGAAAAACTGTTTTTT. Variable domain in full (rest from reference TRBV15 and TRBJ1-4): DAMVIQNPRYQVTQFGKPVTLSCSQTLNHNVMYWYQQKSSQAPKLLFHYYDKDFNNEADTPDNFQSRRPNTSFCFLDIRSPGLGDTAMYLCATELGANEKLFFGSGTQLSVL.

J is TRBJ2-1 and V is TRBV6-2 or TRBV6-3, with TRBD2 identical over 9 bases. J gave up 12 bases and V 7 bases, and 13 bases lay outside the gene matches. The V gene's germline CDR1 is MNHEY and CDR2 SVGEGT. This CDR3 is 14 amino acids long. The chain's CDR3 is CASTPLGLASWQFF. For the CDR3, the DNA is TGTGCCAGCACCCCTTTGGGACTAGCCTCATGGCAGTTCTTC.

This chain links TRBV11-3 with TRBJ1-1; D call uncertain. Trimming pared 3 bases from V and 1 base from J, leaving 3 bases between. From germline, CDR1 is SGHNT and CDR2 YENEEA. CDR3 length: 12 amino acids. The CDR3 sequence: CASSFQNTEAFF. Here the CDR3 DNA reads TGTGCCAGCAGCTTCCAGAACACTGAAGCTTTCTTT.

DNA for the CDR3: TGTGCCACCAGCAGGGCGCAGGGGGCCGGCACTGAAGCTTTCTTT. Translating it yields CATSRAQGAGTEAFF. This sequence joins TRBV15 and TRBJ1-1; 8 bases agree with TRBD1. Unmatched junction bases numbered 7, after V lost 3 bases and J lost 4 bases. The CDR3 contains 15 residues. From germline, CDR1 is LNHNV and CDR2 YYDKDF (reference sequence).

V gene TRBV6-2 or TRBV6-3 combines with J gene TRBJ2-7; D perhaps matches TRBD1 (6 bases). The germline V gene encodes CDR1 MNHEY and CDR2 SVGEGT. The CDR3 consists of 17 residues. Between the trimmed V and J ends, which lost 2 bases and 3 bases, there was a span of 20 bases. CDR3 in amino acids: CASSYPATGKGNYEQYV. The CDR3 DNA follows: TGTGCCAGCAGTTACCCGGCAACAGGGAAAGGGAACTACGAGCAGTACGTC.

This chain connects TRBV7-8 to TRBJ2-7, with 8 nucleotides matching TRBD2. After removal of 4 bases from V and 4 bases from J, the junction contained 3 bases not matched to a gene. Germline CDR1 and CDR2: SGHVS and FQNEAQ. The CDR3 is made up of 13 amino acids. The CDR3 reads CASSSAGAYEQYF. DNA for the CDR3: TGTGCCAGCAGCTCAGCGGGGGCTTACGAGCAGTACTTC.

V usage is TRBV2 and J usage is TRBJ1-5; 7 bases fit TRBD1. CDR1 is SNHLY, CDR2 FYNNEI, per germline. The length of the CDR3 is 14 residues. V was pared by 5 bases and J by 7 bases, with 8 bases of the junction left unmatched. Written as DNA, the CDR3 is TGTGCCAGCAGTACCCACAGGGGAGGACAGCCCCAGCATTTT. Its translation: CASSTHRGGQPQHF.

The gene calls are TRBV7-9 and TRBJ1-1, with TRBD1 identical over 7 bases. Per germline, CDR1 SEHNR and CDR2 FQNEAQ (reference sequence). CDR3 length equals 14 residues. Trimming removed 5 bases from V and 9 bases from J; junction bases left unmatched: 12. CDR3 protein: CASSRGYGQEKAFF. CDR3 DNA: TGTGCCAGCAGCCGCGGGTATGGACAGGAAAAAGCTTTCTTT.

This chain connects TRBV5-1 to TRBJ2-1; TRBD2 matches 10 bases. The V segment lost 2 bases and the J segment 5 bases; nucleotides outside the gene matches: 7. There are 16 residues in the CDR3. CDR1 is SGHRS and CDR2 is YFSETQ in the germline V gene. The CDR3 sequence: CASSFSGTSVNNEQFF. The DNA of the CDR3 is TGCGCCAGCAGCTTCTCCGGGACTAGCGTAAACAATGAGCAGTTCTTC.